Shown below are 15 T cell receptor beta chains from a single sample sequenced in a study of T cell changes during pregnancy in multiple sclerosis. The protocol was immunoSEQ multiplex PCR, while the TCRdb copy is restricted to in-frame clones and leaves out a portion. The sample has 85,000 to 120,000 clones, 91% seen once. Specimen: peripheral blood, collected before pregnancy. These receptors all stem from a female donor with multiple sclerosis, enrolled in a pregnancy study.

This clone was detected only a few times. This rearrangement joins TRBV14 to TRBJ2-1, with TRBD2 as a possible D gene (5 bases). Trimming left V 0 bases short and J 3 bases short, with 12 bases between. From germline, CDR1 is SGHDN and CDR2 FVKESK. The length of the CDR3 is 16 residues. The CDR3 loop is CASSQDNGVNYNEQFF. DNA for the CDR3: TGTGCCAGCAGCCAAGACAACGGGGTAAACTACAATGAGCAGTTCTTC. Combining the CDR3 with reference TRBV14 and TRBJ2-1 gives the whole variable domain EAGVTQFPSHSVIEKGQTVTLRCDPISGHDNLYWYRRVMGKEIKFLLHFVKESKQDESGMPNNRFLAERTGGTYSTLKVQPAELEDSGVYFCASSQDNGVNYNEQFFGPGTRLTVL.

The chain uses TRBV5-1 and TRBJ2-4, with 7 bases matching TRBD2. After removal of 2 bases from V and 8 bases from J, the junction contained 7 bases not matched to a gene. From germline, CDR1 is SGHRS and CDR2 YFSETQ. CDR3 size: 14 residues. CDR3 sequence (DNA): TGCGCCAGCAGCTTATCTGGGGGGGAAGACATTCAGTACTTC. This codes for CASSLSGGEDIQYF.

The rearrangement links TRBV29-1 to TRBJ2-7, with a weak D call TRBD1 (6 bases). Germline V gives CDR1 SQVTM, CDR2 ANQGSEA. The CDR3 is 14 amino acids. The ends were cut back, 5 bases at V and 1 base at J, with 15 bases in the middle. CDR3 bases: TGCAGCGTTTCAAACAGGGTGGGGTCCTACGAGCAGTACTTC. Protein: CSVSNRVGSYEQYF.

The chain carries TRBV19 and TRBJ1-2; TRBD1 aligns across 11 bases. V trimming: 7 bases; J trimming: 2 bases; junction bases outside the gene matches: 3. Germline V lookup: CDR1 LNHDA, CDR2 SQIVND (reference sequence). The CDR3 has 14 residues. CDR3 protein: CASKWTGGNYGYTF. In DNA form, the CDR3 reads TGTGCCAGTAAATGGACAGGGGGCAACTATGGCTACACCTTC.

The chain is built from TRBV5-4 and TRBJ2-3, with a weak D call TRBD2 (6 bases). The CDR3 runs 15 residues. CDR1 is SGHNT and CDR2 is YYREEE in the germline V gene (reference sequence). Trimming left V 0 bases short and J 0 bases short, with 8 bases between. CDR3 in DNA: TGTGCCAGCAGCTTGGGCAGCGGGAGCACAGATACGCAGTATTTT. Its protein product is CASSLGSGSTDTQYF.

J is TRBJ2-1 and V is TRBV11-2, with D uncertain. Trimming removed 0 bases at V and 1 base at J, with 7 bases between. CDR1 is SGHAT, CDR2 FQNNGV, per germline. This CDR3 has 15 amino acids. The CDR3 DNA follows: TGTGCCAGCAGCTTAGACCGGGTATCCTACAATGAGCAGTTCTTC. Translated, it gives CASSLDRVSYNEQFF. Based on the CDR3 plus reference TRBV11-2 and TRBJ2-1, the full variable domain is EAGVAQSPRYKIIEKRQSVAFWCNPISGHATLYWYQQILGQGPKLLIQFQNNGVVDDSQLPKDRFSAERLKGVDSTLKIQPAKLEDSAVYLCASSLDRVSYNEQFFGPGTRLTVL.

The chain has TRBV6-6 and TRBJ2-7, with a weak D call TRBD1 (6 bases). The CDR3 contains 14 residues. V dropped 1 base and J dropped 3 bases, with 10 bases sitting between them. The germline V gene encodes CDR1 MNHNY and CDR2 SVGAGI (reference sequence). CDR3 DNA: TGTGCCAGCAGTTACTTCCCAGGGGACTACGAGCAGTACTTC. This codes for CASSYFPGDYEQYF.

The rearrangement links TRBV5-6 to TRBJ2-3; D is uncertain. Trimming cost V 3 bases and J 1 base, with 9 bases left between them. Germline CDR1 and CDR2: SGHDT and YYEEEE. CDR3 size: 14 residues. CDR3 nucleotide sequence: TGTGCCAGCAGCTCCTATTTCGGCACAGATACGCAGTATTTT. This gives the protein CASSSYFGTDTQYF. Together with reference TRBV5-6 and TRBJ2-3, the CDR3 gives the full variable domain: DAGVTQSPTHLIKTRGQQVTLRCSPKSGHDTVSWYQQALGQGPQFIFQYYEEEERQRGNFPDRFSGHQFPNYSSELNVNALLLGDSALYLCASSSYFGTDTQYFGPGTRLTVL.

This chain links TRBV5-4 with TRBJ2-5, with TRBD2 identical over 9 bases. With V trimmed by 5 bases and J by 5 bases, 7 bases remained unmatched. Germline V gene data show CDR1 as SGHNT and CDR2 as YYREEE (reference sequence). This CDR3 has 14 amino acids. The CDR3 loop is CASRVQRGAETQYF. For the CDR3, the DNA is TGTGCCAGCAGGGTTCAGCGGGGGGCCGAGACCCAGTACTTC.

J is TRBJ1-4 and V is TRBV30; D remains unclear. The germline gives CDR1 GTSNPN, CDR2 SVGIG (reference sequence). Trimming cost V 3 bases and J 2 bases, with 13 bases left between them. The CDR3 is 15 amino acids. CDR3 in DNA: TGTGCCTGGAGGAGGGATTATGGCACTAATGAAAAACTGTTTTTT. This sequence encodes CAWRRDYGTNEKLFF.

The chain recombines TRBV28 with TRBJ1-3; no reliable D call. Looked up from germline, CDR1 is MDHEN and CDR2 is SYDVKM. The V gene lost 11 bases and the J gene lost 2 bases, with 7 bases spanning the gap. CDR3 length: 11 amino acids. The CDR3 nucleotides are TGTGCCGGGGAGGCTGGAAACACCATATATTTT. Translating gives CAGEAGNTIYF.

This clone has a single count. The DNA of the CDR3 is TGTGCCAGCAGCCAACGACTAGCAGACAATGAGCAGTTCTTC. Amino acid sequence: CASSQRLADNEQFF. The gene calls are TRBV4-2 and TRBJ2-1; 7 bases align to TRBD2. Germline loops: CDR1 LGHNA, CDR2 YNFKEQ. With V trimmed by 2 bases and J by 5 bases, 3 bases remained unmatched. CDR3 length: 14 residues.

This clone came up a few times. The rearrangement joins TRBV19 to TRBJ1-2; TRBD1 matches 10 bases. The V and J ends lost 5 bases and 10 bases, in that order; junction bases with no gene match: 10. The germline CDR1 and CDR2 sequences are LNHDA and SQIVND (reference sequence). The CDR3 covers 14 residues. CDR3 in amino acids: CASSSGQGKEIYTF. The CDR3 DNA follows: TGTGCCAGTAGTTCGGGACAGGGGAAAGAGATCTACACCTTC.

The rearrangement uses TRBV7-3 and TRBJ2-7, with 8 bases that match TRBD1. The CDR3 spans 15 residues. The germline gives CDR1 SGHTA, CDR2 FQGTGA. The V segment lost 5 bases and the J segment 2 bases; nucleotides outside the gene matches: 8. The CDR3 nucleotides are TGTGCCAGCAGCCCCGGGACAGGTGCTCCCTACGAGCAGTACTTC. It codes for CASSPGTGAPYEQYF.

This clone has only a few counts. This chain connects TRBV2 to TRBJ1-6; no clear D gene. CDR3 length equals 13 residues. Germline CDR1 and CDR2: SNHLY and FYNNEI. V was shortened by 4 bases and J by 10 bases, with 11 bases between the two germline ends. The CDR3 nucleotides are TGTGCCAGCAGTGGAGGGCCTGGCTCACCCCTCCACTTT. Protein: CASSGGPGSPLHF.